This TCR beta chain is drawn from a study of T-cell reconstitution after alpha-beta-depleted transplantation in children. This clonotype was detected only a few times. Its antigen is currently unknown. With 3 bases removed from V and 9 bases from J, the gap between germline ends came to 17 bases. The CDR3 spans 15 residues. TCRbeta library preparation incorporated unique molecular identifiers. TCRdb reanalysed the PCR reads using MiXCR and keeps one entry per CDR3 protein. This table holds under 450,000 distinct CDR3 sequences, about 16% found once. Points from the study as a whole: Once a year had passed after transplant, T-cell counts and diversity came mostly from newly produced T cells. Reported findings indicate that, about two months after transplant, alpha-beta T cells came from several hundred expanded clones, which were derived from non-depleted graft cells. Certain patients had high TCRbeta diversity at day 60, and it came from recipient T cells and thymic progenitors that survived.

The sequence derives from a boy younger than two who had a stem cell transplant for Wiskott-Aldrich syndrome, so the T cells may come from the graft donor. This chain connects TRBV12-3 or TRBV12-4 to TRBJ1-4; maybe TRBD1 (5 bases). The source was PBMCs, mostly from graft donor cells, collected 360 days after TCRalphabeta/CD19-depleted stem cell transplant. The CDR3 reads CASSFRGIEEKKLFF. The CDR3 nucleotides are TGTGCCAGCAGTTTCCGGGGGATCGAAGAAAAAAAACTGTTTTTT.